Shown below are 25 T cell receptor beta chains from a single sample sequenced in a study of neurological immune-mediated disorders. TCRdb fed the 5' RACE reads into MiXCR, producing one record per CDR3 protein. The table lists roughly 59,000 distinct CDR3 sequences, over 5% of them singletons, with approximately 5.6% in the top ten. Sequenced: PBMCs. These receptors were taken from a human donor with multiple sclerosis. The donor label of this sample is uncertain.

There are many counts of this clonotype. The rearrangement uses TRBV12-3 or TRBV12-4 and TRBJ2-1, with D hard to call. This CDR3 comprises 13 residues. Trimming took off 3 bases at V and 7 bases at J, with 10 bases between the two ends. The CDR3 region is CASSFNIENEQFF. CDR3 in DNA: TGTGCCAGCAGTTTTAATATAGAGAATGAGCAGTTCTTC.

This clonotype was recorded at least ten times. The J gene is TRBJ1-2, the V gene TRBV5-5; D is undetermined. CDR3 length equals 13 residues. Germline lookup yields CDR1 SGHKS and CDR2 YYEKEE (reference sequence). Trimming took off 0 bases at V and 4 bases at J, with 7 bases between the two ends. CDR3 DNA sequence: TGTGCCAGCAGCTTGGTCGGAGTCTATGGCTACACCTTC. It specifies CASSLVGVYGYTF.

This clonotype has at least ten counts. The chain couples TRBV5-1 to TRBJ1-1, with 7 positions matching TRBD1. The V and J ends lost 6 bases and 3 bases, in that order; junction bases with no gene match: 11. Germline lookup yields CDR1 SGHRS and CDR2 YFSETQ. The CDR3 length is 15 residues. CDR3 in amino acids: CASTRTGRADTEAFF. In DNA form, the CDR3 reads TGCGCCAGCACCCGGACAGGTCGGGCGGACACTGAAGCTTTCTTT. The full variable domain, rest sourced from reference TRBV5-1 and TRBJ1-1, is KAGVTQTPRYLIKTRGQQVTLSCSPISGHRSVSWYQQTPGQGLQFLFEYFSETQRNKGNFPGRFSGRQFSNSRSEMNVSTLELGDSALYLCASTRTGRADTEAFFGQGTRLTVV.

A remark on this clonotype: This may come from a read error, since a much larger clone is one base off. The chain is built from TRBV7-7 and TRBJ2-5; 8 bases match TRBD1. CDR1 SSHAT and CDR2 FNYEAQ come from the germline V gene (reference sequence). Trimming cost V 1 base and J 8 bases; bases outside gene matches: 12. This CDR3 spans 16 amino acids. The CDR3: CASSLGGGRGPDTQYF. CDR3 DNA sequence: TGTGCCAGCAGCTTAGGAGGGGGCAGGGGGCCAGATACCCAGTACTTC.

This clonotype was detected ten times or more. V gene TRBV6-6 combines with J gene TRBJ2-1; 16 bases are shared with TRBD2. Germline values: CDR1 MNHNY, CDR2 SVGAGI (reference sequence). V lost 2 bases to trimming and J lost 0 bases; unmatched junction nucleotides: 7. This CDR3 region has 20 residues. For the CDR3, the DNA is TGTGCCAGCAGTTACACAACGGGACTAGCGGGGGGGCCCTCCTACAATGAGCAGTTCTTC. It translates to CASSYTTGLAGGPSYNEQFF.

This clonotype showed up many times. This rearrangement joins TRBV3-1 to TRBJ1-2, with 12 positions matching TRBD1. The CDR3 is made up of 18 amino acids. Germline assignment: CDR1 LGHDT and CDR2 YNNKEL (reference sequence). The ends lost 4 bases at V and 5 bases at J; junction bases unmatched: 14. The CDR3 DNA reads TGTGCCAGCAGCCGACGACCCGGGACAGGGGGCGCGAGGTATGGCTACACCTTC. This gives the protein CASSRRPGTGGARYGYTF.

This clonotype was counted many times. The rearrangement links TRBV5-1 to TRBJ1-6, with 10 bases that match TRBD1. CDR1 and CDR2 from the germline V gene are SGHRS and YFSETQ. This CDR3 region has 16 residues. V lost 4 bases to trimming and J lost 8 bases; unmatched junction nucleotides: 9. The CDR3 protein is CASSKTSGTGDSPLHF. The CDR3 nucleotides are TGCGCCAGCAGCAAAACCTCCGGGACAGGGGATTCACCCCTCCACTTT.

This clonotype occurred many times. The chain employs TRBV5-1 and TRBJ2-5; D is perhaps TRBD2 (5 bases). The CDR3 is 17 amino acids. V was cut by 0 bases and J by 5 bases, with 20 bases left in between. The germline V gene encodes CDR1 SGHRS and CDR2 YFSETQ. The CDR3 nucleotides are TGCGCCAGCAGCTTGGAATTCGGGGTCACTACCGGGGAGACCCAGTACTTC. This gives the protein CASSLEFGVTTGETQYF. Variable domain in full (rest from reference TRBV5-1 and TRBJ2-5): KAGVTQTPRYLIKTRGQQVTLSCSPISGHRSVSWYQQTPGQGLQFLFEYFSETQRNKGNFPGRFSGRQFSNSRSEMNVSTLELGDSALYLCASSLEFGVTTGETQYFGPGTRLLVL.

There are many counts of this clonotype. This chain uses TRBV5-1 with TRBJ2-2, with D perhaps TRBD1 (6 bases). The CDR3 sequence is 14 residues long. V was trimmed by 6 bases and J by 0 bases, leaving 9 bases between them. CDR1 and CDR2 (germline): SGHRS, YFSETQ. DNA for the CDR3: TGCGCCAGCACAGGGGTGACGAACACCGGGGAGCTGTTTTTT. Translation: CASTGVTNTGELFF.

This clonotype was seen more than once but under ten times. The chain is built from TRBV3-1 and TRBJ1-5, with 9 bases aligning to TRBD1. Germline CDR1 is LGHDT and CDR2 is YNNKEL (reference sequence). The CDR3 length is 16 residues. V was pared by 4 bases and J by 6 bases, with 10 bases of the junction left unmatched. The CDR3 is CASSRSGQGGGQPQHF. CDR3 nucleotides: TGTGCCAGCAGCCGGTCGGGACAGGGCGGAGGTCAGCCCCAGCATTTT.

At least ten counts were recorded for this clonotype. The chain carries TRBV7-3 and TRBJ2-1; D gene ambiguous. Germline values: CDR1 SGHTA, CDR2 FQGTGA. V was shortened by 2 bases and J by 4 bases, with 9 bases between the two germline ends. CDR3 size: 14 residues. The CDR3 sequence is CASSLEGMYNEQFF. CDR3 DNA: TGTGCCAGCAGCTTAGAAGGGATGTACAATGAGCAGTTCTTC. Filled out from reference TRBV7-3 and TRBJ2-1, the complete variable domain reads GAGVSQTPSNKVTEKGKYVELRCDPISGHTALYWYRQSLGQGPEFLIYFQGTGAADDSGLPNDRFFAVRPEGSVSTLKIQRTERGDSAVYLCASSLEGMYNEQFFGPGTRLTVL.

This clonotype was recorded many times. The rearrangement joins TRBV14 to TRBJ1-2; possibly TRBD1 for D (5 bases). Germline V gives CDR1 SGHDN, CDR2 FVKESK. This CDR3 has 12 amino acids. Trimming removed 4 bases at V and 4 bases at J, with 7 bases between. In nucleotides, the CDR3 is TGTGCCAGCAGCCGGGACGCCTATGGCTACACCTTC. Protein: CASSRDAYGYTF.

This clonotype appeared once. Compared with germline, one end of the junction differs, possibly owing to a read error. The J gene is TRBJ1-5, the V gene TRBV2; no clear D gene. Germline V gene lookup returns CDR1 SNHLY and CDR2 FYNNEI. The CDR3 covers 13 residues. The CDR3 here is CVSNAAFVQPQHF. CDR3 DNA sequence: TGTGTCAGCAATGCCGCATTCGTTCAGCCCCAGCATTTT. The full variable domain, rest sourced from reference TRBV2 and TRBJ1-5, is EPEVTQTPSHQVTQMGQEVILRCVPISNHLYFYWYRQILGQKVEFLVSFYNNEISEKSEIFDDQFSVERPDGSNFTLKIRSTKLEDSAMYFCVSNAAFVQPQHFGDGTRLSIL.

There are many counts of this clonotype. The CDR3 nucleotides are TGCAGTGCTAGAGATTGGAGAAGAGGTGGCTACACCTTC. Amino acids: CSARDWRRGGYTF. The chain couples TRBV20-1 to TRBJ1-2; D gene ambiguous. The germline V gene encodes CDR1 DFQATT and CDR2 SNEGSKA (reference sequence). The CDR3 loop spans 13 amino acids. V lost 0 bases and J 7 bases, leaving 12 bases between the germline ends.

This clonotype was observed a few times. This CDR3 reads CASSYLRDRDAQPQHF. The DNA of the CDR3 is TGTGCCAGCAGCTACCTCCGGGACAGGGACGCTCAGCCCCAGCATTTT. The rearrangement joins TRBV7-3 to TRBJ1-5, with TRBD1 matching 9 bases. V was clipped by 4 bases and J by 6 bases; unmatched bases: 10. The CDR3 covers 16 residues. CDR1 SGHTA and CDR2 FQGTGA come from the germline V gene. Drawing the rest from reference TRBV7-3 and TRBJ1-5, the complete variable domain is GAGVSQTPSNKVTEKGKYVELRCDPISGHTALYWYRQSLGQGPEFLIYFQGTGAADDSGLPNDRFFAVRPEGSVSTLKIQRTERGDSAVYLCASSYLRDRDAQPQHFGDGTRLSIL.

The sample holds a few counts of this clonotype. V is TRBV20-1 and J is TRBJ1-5; TRBD1 agrees at 7 bases. The trim removed 5 bases at V and 7 bases at J, leaving 8 bases unmatched. The length of the CDR3 is 13 residues. Germline loops: CDR1 DFQATT, CDR2 SNEGSKA (reference sequence). CDR3 in DNA: TGCAGTGCTGCCGCAGGGGGTCGACAGCCCCAGCATTTT. It specifies CSAAAGGRQPQHF.

Many counts were recorded for this clonotype. The V gene is TRBV15, the J gene TRBJ1-1; D may be TRBD1 (5 bases). The CDR3 covers 15 residues. CDR1 and CDR2 (germline): LNHNV, YYDKDF (reference sequence). V was pared by 0 bases and J by 10 bases, with 18 bases between. The CDR3 region is CATSREARDKGSAFF. CDR3 bases: TGTGCCACCAGCAGAGAGGCCCGCGACAAGGGGTCAGCTTTCTTT.

This clonotype was recorded at least ten times. The V gene is TRBV5-1, the J gene TRBJ1-6, with 10 nucleotides matching TRBD1. The CDR3 consists of 16 residues. Germline loops: CDR1 SGHRS, CDR2 YFSETQ. Trimming cost V 2 bases and J 7 bases; bases outside gene matches: 6. This CDR3 is CASSFEPGQGNSPLHF. The CDR3 nucleotides read TGCGCCAGCAGCTTCGAACCGGGACAGGGGAATTCACCCCTCCACTTT. The full variable domain, rest sourced from reference TRBV5-1 and TRBJ1-6, is KAGVTQTPRYLIKTRGQQVTLSCSPISGHRSVSWYQQTPGQGLQFLFEYFSETQRNKGNFPGRFSGRQFSNSRSEMNVSTLELGDSALYLCASSFEPGQGNSPLHFGNGTRLTVT.

Many counts were recorded for this clonotype. This chain connects TRBV5-1 to TRBJ2-7; 7 bases are a match to TRBD2. V was clipped by 0 bases and J by 11 bases; unmatched bases: 8. The CDR3 spans 13 residues. The germline CDR1 and CDR2 sequences are SGHRS and YFSETQ. DNA of the CDR3: TGCGCCAGCAGCTTGGGGTCTACCCGGGAGGAGTACTTC. As protein: CASSLGSTREEYF.

This clonotype occurred many times. V is TRBV7-8 and J is TRBJ2-2; TRBD1 agrees at 9 bases. Germline values: CDR1 SGHVS, CDR2 FQNEAQ. The CDR3 runs 15 residues. Trimming cost V 4 bases and J 6 bases; bases outside gene matches: 6. CDR3 protein: CASSSRQGVPGELFF. The DNA of the CDR3 is TGTGCCAGCAGCTCCAGACAGGGGGTACCCGGGGAGCTGTTTTTT.

This clonotype was found many times. In DNA, the CDR3 is TGTGCCAGCAGCTTATCGGTAAGGGAGACTGAAGCTTTCTTT. It specifies CASSLSVRETEAFF. The rearrangement links TRBV7-9 to TRBJ1-1; D gene ambiguous. Trimming pared 2 bases from V and 5 bases from J, leaving 12 bases between. Per the germline V gene, CDR1 is SEHNR and CDR2 is FQNEAQ (reference sequence). The CDR3 extends over 14 amino acids.

The table lists this clonotype with many counts. This chain joins TRBV20-1 and TRBJ2-3; D may be TRBD1 or TRBD2 (5 bases each). CDR1 and CDR2 from the germline V gene are DFQATT and SNEGSKA (reference sequence). The CDR3 spans 14 residues. V lost 3 bases to trimming and J lost 9 bases, with 19 bases between them. The CDR3 region has the DNA TGCAGTGCTAGCACTACTGGCGTGGGGACGACGCAGTATTTT. Residues: CSASTTGVGTTQYF.

This clonotype was counted ten times or more. The chain joins TRBV29-1 to TRBJ1-1; D is possibly TRBD1 (5 bases). CDR1 is SQVTM, CDR2 ANQGSEA, per germline. Trimming pared 3 bases from V and 4 bases from J, leaving 12 bases between. The CDR3 loop spans 13 amino acids. CDR3 nucleotide sequence: TGCAGCGTTGAGACAGACCGGGGCACTGAAGCTTTCTTT. As protein: CSVETDRGTEAFF.

At least ten counts were recorded for this clonotype. The genes are TRBV7-9 and TRBJ1-1; D remains unclear. The V gene's germline CDR1 is SEHNR and CDR2 FQNEAQ (reference sequence). The CDR3 runs 14 residues. The ends were cut back, 2 bases at V and 4 bases at J, with 11 bases in the middle. DNA for the CDR3: TGTGCCAGCAGCTTAATGGGTGAGGGCACTGAAGCTTTCTTT. Amino acids: CASSLMGEGTEAFF.

This clonotype was detected ten times or more. J is TRBJ2-2 and V is TRBV20-1; 7 bases line up with TRBD1. V shed 3 bases and J 1 base; nucleotides not matched to a gene: 5. Germline CDR1 is DFQATT and CDR2 is SNEGSKA (reference sequence). CDR3 length equals 15 residues. CDR3 nucleotide sequence: TGCAGTGCTAGGCGCTGGACAGGGAACACCGGGGAGCTGTTTTTT. It codes for CSARRWTGNTGELFF.